This T cell receptor beta chain was captured in a study of T cell responses to AZD1222 COVID-19 vaccine. Libraries were prepared by immunoSEQ multiplex PCR; TCRdb keeps only in-frame clonotypes and omits some of them. Of about 140,000 clones in the sample, roughly nine tenths were seen once. This clone was observed a few times. Sequences were derived from peripheral blood, sampled 28 days after the second AZD1222 dose. The clonotype originates from an adult who received the AZD1222 COVID-19 vaccine.

CDR3 sequence (DNA): TGTGCCAGCAGTTTAGGGACAGGGTCCTACGAGCAGTACTTC. Amino acids: CASSLGTGSYEQYF. V and J are TRBV27 and TRBJ2-7; the match to TRBD1 covers 9 bases. Germline CDR1 is MNHEY and CDR2 is SMNVEV (reference sequence). The trim removed 2 bases at V and 1 base at J, leaving 0 bases unmatched. CDR3 length equals 14 residues.